A single sample is the source of the 5 T cell receptor beta chains below, sequenced in a study of blood T cell repertoires in COVID-19 (dated by TCRdb to between 2020 and 2021). The library was obtained by the immunoSEQ multiplex PCR assay. In TCRdb, the immuneACCESS table is reduced to in-frame sequences with V and J assigned. These tables do not hold every clone; where another copy was compared, an unresolved V gene accounts for under half, and the others remain unexplained. For this sample there are around 300,000 clones; about 85% appear just once. Approximately 2.4% of the sample goes to the ten largest clones. The material sequenced was peripheral blood. These receptors were collected from a man aged 18 to 30 with active or convalescent COVID-19.

This clone was seen more than once but under ten times. The rearrangement joins TRBV2 to TRBJ2-4; possible D gene TRBD1, 5 bases. V lost 6 bases, J lost 0 bases, and 15 bases lay in between. Germline V gives CDR1 SNHLY, CDR2 FYNNEI. The CDR3 has 16 amino acids. The chain's CDR3 is CASRGWGALAKNIQYF. The CDR3 coding sequence is TGTGCCAGCAGGGGATGGGGCGCACTAGCCAAAAACATTCAGTACTTC.

In its sample, this clone was seen many times. V and J are TRBV10-1 and TRBJ2-3; 7 nucleotides match TRBD1. This CDR3 spans 15 amino acids. With V trimmed by 3 bases and J by 2 bases, 5 bases remained unmatched. Germline-derived CDR1 and CDR2 are WNHNN and SYGVQD (reference sequence). CDR3 in amino acids: CASSEGDSHTDTQYF. CDR3 nucleotide sequence: TGCGCCAGCAGTGAAGGGGACAGCCACACAGATACGCAGTATTTT.

This chain joins TRBV4-1 and TRBJ2-5; D might be TRBD2 (6 bases). The germline V gene encodes CDR1 MGHRA and CDR2 YSYEKL. Trimming stripped 1 base from V and 4 bases from J, with 13 bases between. The CDR3 spans 15 residues. This CDR3 is CASSQVGTPPETQYF. The DNA of the CDR3 is TGCGCCAGCAGCCAAGTCGGGACTCCCCCAGAGACCCAGTACTTC.

The chain has TRBV28 and TRBJ2-5, with TRBD2 matching 8 bases. The CDR3 loop spans 17 amino acids. The ends lost 6 bases at V and 4 bases at J; junction bases unmatched: 16. Germline V gives CDR1 MDHEN, CDR2 SYDVKM. This CDR3 is CASSQGSGGRTLETQYF. DNA for the CDR3: TGTGCCAGCAGCCAGGGGTCGGGGGGGCGGACTTTAGAGACCCAGTACTTC. Looking up the rest from reference TRBV28 and TRBJ2-5 gives the full variable domain: DVKVTQSSRYLVKRTGEKVFLECVQDMDHENMFWYRQDPGLGLRLIYFSYDVKMKEKGDIPEGYSVSREKKERFSLILESASTNQTSMYLCASSQGSGGRTLETQYFGPGTRLLVL.

This chain connects TRBV6-5 to TRBJ1-5; D is possibly TRBD1 (6 bases). Trimming removed 6 bases from V and 3 bases from J, with 15 bases in between. This CDR3 spans 15 amino acids. Germline V lookup: CDR1 MNHEY, CDR2 SVGAGI. CDR3 nucleotides: TGTGCCAGCAGGGATCACAGGGTGGACAATCAGCCCCAGCATTTT. Protein: CASRDHRVDNQPQHF.